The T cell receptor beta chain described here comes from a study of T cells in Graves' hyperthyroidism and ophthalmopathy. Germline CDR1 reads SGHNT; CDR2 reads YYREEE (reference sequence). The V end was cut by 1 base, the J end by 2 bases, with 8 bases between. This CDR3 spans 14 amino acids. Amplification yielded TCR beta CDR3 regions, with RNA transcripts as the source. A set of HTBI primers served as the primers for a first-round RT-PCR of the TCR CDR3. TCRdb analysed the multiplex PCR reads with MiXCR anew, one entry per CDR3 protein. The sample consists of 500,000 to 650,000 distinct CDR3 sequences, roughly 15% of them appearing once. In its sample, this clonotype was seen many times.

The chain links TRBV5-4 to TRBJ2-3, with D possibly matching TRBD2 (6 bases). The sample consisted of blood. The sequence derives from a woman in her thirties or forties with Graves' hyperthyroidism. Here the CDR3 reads CASSLRESTDTQYF. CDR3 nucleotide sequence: TGTGCCAGCAGCTTGCGGGAGTCCACAGATACGCAGTATTTT. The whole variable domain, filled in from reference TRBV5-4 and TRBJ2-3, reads ETGVTQSPTHLIKTRGQQVTLRCSSQSGHNTVSWYQQALGQGPQFIFQYYREEENGRGNFPPRFSGLQFPNYSSELNVNALELDDSALYLCASSLRESTDTQYFGPGTRLTVL.